This T cell receptor beta chain was identified in a study of blood T cell repertoires in COVID-19. Study details: PBMCs, B-cell-depleted T cells, or T cells provided the cDNA or gDNA that made up the material.

The CDR3 runs to 13 residues. V lost 6 bases to trimming and J lost 4 bases, with 10 bases between them. Per the original data handling: Researchers report that nucleated cell counts were estimated from reference gene primer amplification. Produced via immunoSEQ multiplex PCR; TCRdb's table is partial and in-frame only. V, J and clone size were drawn from that table, and D and trimming were deduced from the DNA. The sample consists of fewer than 250,000 clones, roughly 83% of them appearing once. The TCR sequence derives from a woman aged 45-65 years with acute or convalescent COVID-19. Sequencing was performed on peripheral blood. This rearrangement joins TRBV12-3 or TRBV12-4 to TRBJ2-1, with D unresolved. Here the CDR3 DNA reads TGTGCCAGCAGCCCCCTAAATTACAATGAGCAGTTCTTC. Protein sequence: CASSPLNYNEQFF.